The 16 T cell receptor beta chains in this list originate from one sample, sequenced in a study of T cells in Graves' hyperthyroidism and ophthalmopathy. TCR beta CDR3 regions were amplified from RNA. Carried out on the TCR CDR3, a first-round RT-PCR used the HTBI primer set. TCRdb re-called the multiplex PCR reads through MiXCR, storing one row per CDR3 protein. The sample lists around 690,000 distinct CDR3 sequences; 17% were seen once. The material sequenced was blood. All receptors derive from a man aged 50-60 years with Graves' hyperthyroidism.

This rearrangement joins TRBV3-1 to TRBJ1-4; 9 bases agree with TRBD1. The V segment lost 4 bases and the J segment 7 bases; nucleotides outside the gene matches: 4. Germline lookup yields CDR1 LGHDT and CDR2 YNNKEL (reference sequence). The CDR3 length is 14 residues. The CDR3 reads CASSPTGGREKLFF. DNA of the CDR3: TGTGCCAGCAGCCCTACAGGGGGCCGTGAAAAACTGTTTTTT.

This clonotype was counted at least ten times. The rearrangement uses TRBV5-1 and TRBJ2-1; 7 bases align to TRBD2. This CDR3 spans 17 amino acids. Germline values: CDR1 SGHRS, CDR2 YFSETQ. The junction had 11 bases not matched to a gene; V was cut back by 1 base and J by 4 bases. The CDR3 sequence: CASSLLAGGHLYNEQFF. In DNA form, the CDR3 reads TGCGCCAGCAGCTTGTTAGCGGGCGGGCACTTATACAATGAGCAGTTCTTC. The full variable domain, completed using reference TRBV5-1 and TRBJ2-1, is KAGVTQTPRYLIKTRGQQVTLSCSPISGHRSVSWYQQTPGQGLQFLFEYFSETQRNKGNFPGRFSGRQFSNSRSEMNVSTLELGDSALYLCASSLLAGGHLYNEQFFGPGTRLTVL.

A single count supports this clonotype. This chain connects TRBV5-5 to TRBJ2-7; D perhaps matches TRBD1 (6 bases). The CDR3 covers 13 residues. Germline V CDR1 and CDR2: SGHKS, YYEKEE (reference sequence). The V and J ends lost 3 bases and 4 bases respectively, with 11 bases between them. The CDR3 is CASSSPGDYEQYF. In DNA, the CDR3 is TGTGCCAGCAGCTCGCCAGGGGATTACGAGCAGTACTTC.

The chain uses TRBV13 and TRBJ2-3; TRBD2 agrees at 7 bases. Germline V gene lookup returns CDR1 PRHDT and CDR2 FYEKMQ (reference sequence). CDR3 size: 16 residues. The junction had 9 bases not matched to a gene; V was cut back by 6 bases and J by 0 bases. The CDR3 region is CASRPIAGDSTDTQYF. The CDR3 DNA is TGTGCCAGCAGGCCTATAGCGGGCGATAGCACAGATACGCAGTATTTT.

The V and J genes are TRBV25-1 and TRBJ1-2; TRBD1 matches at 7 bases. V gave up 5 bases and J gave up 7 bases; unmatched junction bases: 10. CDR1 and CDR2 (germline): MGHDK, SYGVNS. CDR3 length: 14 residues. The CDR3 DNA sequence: TGTGCCAGCAGTAAAGGGGGCAGATGGGGTGGCTACACCTTC. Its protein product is CASSKGGRWGGYTF.

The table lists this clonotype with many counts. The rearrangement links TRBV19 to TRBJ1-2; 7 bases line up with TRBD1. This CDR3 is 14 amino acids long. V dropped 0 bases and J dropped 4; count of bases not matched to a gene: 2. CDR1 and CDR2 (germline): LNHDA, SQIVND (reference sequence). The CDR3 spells CASSIEGQLYGYTF. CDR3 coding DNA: TGTGCCAGTAGTATAGAGGGACAGCTCTATGGCTACACCTTC.

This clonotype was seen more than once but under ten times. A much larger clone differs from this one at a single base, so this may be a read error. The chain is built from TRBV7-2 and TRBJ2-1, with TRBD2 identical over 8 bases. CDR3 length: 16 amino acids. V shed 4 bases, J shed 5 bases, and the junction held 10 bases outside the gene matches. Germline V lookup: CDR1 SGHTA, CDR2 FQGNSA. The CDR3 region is CASSSTSGRRNNEQFF. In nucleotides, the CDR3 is TGTGCCAGCAGCTCTACGAGCGGGAGAAGGAACAATGAGCAGTTCTTC.

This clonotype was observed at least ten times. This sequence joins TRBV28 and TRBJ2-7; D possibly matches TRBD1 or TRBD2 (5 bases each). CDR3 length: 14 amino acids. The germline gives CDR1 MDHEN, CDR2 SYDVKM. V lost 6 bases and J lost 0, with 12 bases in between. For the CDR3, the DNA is TGTGCCAGCAGCCCGGGACCTAACTCCTACGAGCAGTACTTC. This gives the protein CASSPGPNSYEQYF.

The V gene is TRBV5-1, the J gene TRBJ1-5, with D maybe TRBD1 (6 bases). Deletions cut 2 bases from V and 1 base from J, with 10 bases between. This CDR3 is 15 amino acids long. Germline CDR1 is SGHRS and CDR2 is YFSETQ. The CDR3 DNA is TGCGCCAGCAGCTTTTCAGGGGAAAGCAATCAGCCCCAGCATTTT. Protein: CASSFSGESNQPQHF.

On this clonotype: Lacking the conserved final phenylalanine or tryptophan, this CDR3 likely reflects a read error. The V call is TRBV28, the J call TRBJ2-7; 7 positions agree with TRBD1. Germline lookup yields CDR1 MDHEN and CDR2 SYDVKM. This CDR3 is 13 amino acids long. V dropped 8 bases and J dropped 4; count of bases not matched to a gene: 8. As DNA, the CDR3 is TGTGCCAGCGGGACAGCCAATCCTTACGAGCAGTACCTC. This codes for CASGTANPYEQYL.

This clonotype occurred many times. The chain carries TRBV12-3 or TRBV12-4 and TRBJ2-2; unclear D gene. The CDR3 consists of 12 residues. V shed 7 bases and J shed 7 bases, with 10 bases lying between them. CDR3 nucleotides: TGTGCCAGCATCGTACGGTTCGGGGAGCTGTTTTTT. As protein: CASIVRFGELFF.

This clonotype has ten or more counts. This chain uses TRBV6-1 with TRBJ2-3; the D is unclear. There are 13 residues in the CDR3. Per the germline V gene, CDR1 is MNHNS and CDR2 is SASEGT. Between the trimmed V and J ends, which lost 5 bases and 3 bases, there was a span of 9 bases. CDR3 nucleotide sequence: TGTGCCAGCAGTTATGGGGTAACAGATACGCAGTATTTT. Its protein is CASSYGVTDTQYF.

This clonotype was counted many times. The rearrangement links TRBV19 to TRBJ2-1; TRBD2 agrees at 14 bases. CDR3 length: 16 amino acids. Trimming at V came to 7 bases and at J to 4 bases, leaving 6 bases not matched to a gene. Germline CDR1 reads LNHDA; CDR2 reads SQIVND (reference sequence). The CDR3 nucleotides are TGTGCCAGTAATCCGACTAGCGGGAGGGAATACAATGAGCAGTTCTTC. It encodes CASNPTSGREYNEQFF.

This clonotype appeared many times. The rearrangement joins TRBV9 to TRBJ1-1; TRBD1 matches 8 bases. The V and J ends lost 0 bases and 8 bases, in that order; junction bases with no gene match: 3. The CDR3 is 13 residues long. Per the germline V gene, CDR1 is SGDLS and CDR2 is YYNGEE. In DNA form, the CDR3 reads TGTGCCAGCAGCGTAGAAGCAGGGGGCGAAGCTTTCTTT. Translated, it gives CASSVEAGGEAFF.

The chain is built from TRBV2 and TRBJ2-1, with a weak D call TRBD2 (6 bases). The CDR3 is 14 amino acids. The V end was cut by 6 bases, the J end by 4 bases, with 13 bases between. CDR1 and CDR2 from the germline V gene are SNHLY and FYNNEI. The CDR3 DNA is TGTGCCAGCAGAGGGGCCAGCGGGTACAATGAGCAGTTCTTC. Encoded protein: CASRGASGYNEQFF.

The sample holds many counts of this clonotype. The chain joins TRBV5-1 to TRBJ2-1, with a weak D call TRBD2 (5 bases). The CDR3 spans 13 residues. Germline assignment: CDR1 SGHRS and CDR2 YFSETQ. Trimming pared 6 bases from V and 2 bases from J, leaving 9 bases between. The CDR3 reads CASKEEPYNEQFF. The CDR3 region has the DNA TGCGCCAGCAAGGAGGAGCCCTACAATGAGCAGTTCTTC.